This T cell receptor beta chain was sequenced during a study of post-analysis software for immune sequencing data. Study in general: Several disease courses (relapsing-remitting, secondary progressive and progressive-relapsing) of multiple sclerosis were included. The study, taken as a whole, reports: Normalized Chao1 diversity was significantly lower in multiple sclerosis patients than in controls. TRBV5-6, TRBV5-1 and TRBV20-1 were among a handful of TRBV segments more frequent in patients than controls. Batch-matched samples strongly co-clustered by F measure.

Concerning this clonotype itself: Its antigen is unidentified.

Trimming pared 1 base from V and 14 bases from J, leaving 18 bases between. Germline CDR1 and CDR2: MNHEY and SMNVEV (reference sequence). The CDR3 runs to 15 residues. cDNA libraries of TCR beta carried unique molecular identifiers. A single record per CDR3 protein comes from TCRdb applying MiXCR to the PCR reads. Altogether around 400,000 distinct CDR3 sequences are present, 35% to 45% being singletons, with the ten largest covering around 8%. Specimen: blood. The receptor was derived from a girl aged 2-10 years with multiple sclerosis. The chain uses TRBV27 and TRBJ1-6; D gene unclear. This CDR3 reads CASSLFWTSNSALHF. DNA for the CDR3: TGTGCCAGCAGTTTATTTTGGACGTCTAATTCGGCCCTCCACTTT.